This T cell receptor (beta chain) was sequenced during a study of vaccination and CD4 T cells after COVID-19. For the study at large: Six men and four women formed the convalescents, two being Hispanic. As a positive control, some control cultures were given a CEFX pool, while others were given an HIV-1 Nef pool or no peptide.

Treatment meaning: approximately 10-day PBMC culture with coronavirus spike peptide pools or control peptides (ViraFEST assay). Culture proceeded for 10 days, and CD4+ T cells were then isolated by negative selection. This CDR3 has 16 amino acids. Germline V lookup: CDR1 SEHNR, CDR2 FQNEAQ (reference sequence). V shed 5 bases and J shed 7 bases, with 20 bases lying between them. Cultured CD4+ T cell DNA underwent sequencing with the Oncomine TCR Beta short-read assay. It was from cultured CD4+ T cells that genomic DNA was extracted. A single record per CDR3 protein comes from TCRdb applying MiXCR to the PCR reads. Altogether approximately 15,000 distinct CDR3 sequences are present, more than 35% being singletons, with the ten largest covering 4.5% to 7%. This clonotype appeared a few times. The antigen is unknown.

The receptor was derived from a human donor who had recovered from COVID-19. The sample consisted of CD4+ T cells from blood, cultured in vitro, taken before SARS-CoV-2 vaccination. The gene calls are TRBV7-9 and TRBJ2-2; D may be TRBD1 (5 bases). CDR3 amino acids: CASSRDSPAVSGELFF. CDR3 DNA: TGTGCCAGCAGCCGCGACAGTCCGGCGGTGAGCGGGGAGCTGTTTTTT.